This TCR beta chain was retrieved from a study of control samples from healthy donors and cancer patients. Sequencing was performed with immunoSEQ multiplex PCR; in TCRdb, only in-frame clones are kept and a portion is missing. This sample has 100,000 to 150,000 clones, with around 87% found just once. Per germline, CDR1 MNHNS and CDR2 SASEGT. With 3 bases clipped from V and 6 bases from J, the junction kept 11 bases outside the gene matches. This CDR3 comprises 15 residues. The receptor was derived from a man aged 55 to 69 in good health. Sequencing was performed on blood. This chain uses TRBV6-1 with TRBJ2-7, with 7 nucleotides matching TRBD1. The CDR3 loop reads CASSDEQGMGSEQYF. The CDR3 nucleotides read TGTGCCAGCAGTGACGAACAGGGGATGGGGTCCGAGCAGTACTTC.